The sample holds many counts of the clone carrying this T cell receptor beta chain. Its target is not known. Between the trimmed V and J ends, which lost 6 bases and 4 bases, there was a span of 16 bases. Germline assignment: CDR1 LGHDT and CDR2 YNNKEL (reference sequence). The CDR3 spans 15 residues. TCRdb independently ran MiXCR on the 5' RACE reads; one entry per CDR3 protein. This table has around 14,000 distinct CDR3 sequences, 11% appearing once. The data are from a study of spatial heterogeneity in lung cancer. As for the study in general: Raw-read counts averaged over ten per unique TCR and UMI combination.

Study-wide points: Blood carried ubiquitous expanded tumor TCRs more at resection than follow-up.

Time point specified: sample taken at primary tumor resection. Unsorted whole RNA from tumor, nontumor lung or frozen PBMC underwent sequencing. This sample comprised PBMCs, obtained at surgery. This clonotype was sampled from a female donor with early-stage non-small cell lung cancer. This chain links TRBV3-1 with TRBJ1-3; D is unresolved. As DNA, the CDR3 is TGTGCCAGCAGTCTGACCGGGTCTAAGGGAAACACCATATATTTT. It codes for CASSLTGSKGNTIYF. Combining the CDR3 with reference TRBV3-1 and TRBJ1-3 gives the whole variable domain DTAVSQTPKYLVTQMGNDKSIKCEQNLGHDTMYWYKQDSKKFLKIMFSYNNKELIINETVPNRFSPKSPDKAHLNLHINSLELGDSAVYFCASSLTGSKGNTIYFGEGSWLTVV.